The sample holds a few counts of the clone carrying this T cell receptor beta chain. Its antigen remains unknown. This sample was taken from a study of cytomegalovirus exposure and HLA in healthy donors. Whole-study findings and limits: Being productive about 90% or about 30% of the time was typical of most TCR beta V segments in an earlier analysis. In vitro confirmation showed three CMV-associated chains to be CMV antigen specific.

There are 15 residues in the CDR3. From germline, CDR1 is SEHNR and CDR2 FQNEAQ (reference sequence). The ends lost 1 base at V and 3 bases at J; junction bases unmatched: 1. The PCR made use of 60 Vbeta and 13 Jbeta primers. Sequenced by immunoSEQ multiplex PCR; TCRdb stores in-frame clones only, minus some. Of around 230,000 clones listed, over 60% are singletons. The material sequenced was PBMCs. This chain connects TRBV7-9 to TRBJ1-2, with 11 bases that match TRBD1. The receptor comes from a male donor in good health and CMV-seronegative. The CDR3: CASSLGTGGDYGYTF. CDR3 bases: TGTGCCAGCAGCTTAGGGACAGGGGGCGACTATGGCTACACCTTC.